Listed below are T cell receptor beta chains from one sample, sequenced in a study of neurological immune-mediated disorders. TCRdb analysed the 5' RACE reads with MiXCR anew, one entry per CDR3 protein. The sample yields about 71,000 distinct CDR3 sequences, roughly 10% seen once. Sequencing input: PBMCs. The receptors were sampled from a young man in good health. The conserved cysteine and the conserved F or W are not part of the CDR3 here. Expanded clones are given a class, and other clones once, few, many or no size at all.

V	size	J	CDR3
TRBV20-1	many	TRBJ2-5	SAPQGETQY
TRBV5-1	many	TRBJ1-1	ASSLDPGGAEAF
TRBV7-2	many	TRBJ2-5	ASSRDSSETQY
TRBV4-1	many	TRBJ2-7	ASSQVAGTYEQY
TRBV7-3	many	TRBJ2-4	ASSLPLAKNIQY
TRBV5-1	many	TRBJ2-7	ASSLMTSEQY
TRBV20-1	many	TRBJ2-5	SARPRDREEETQY
TRBV28	many	TRBJ2-7	ASSLAASSYEQY
TRBV5-1	many	TRBJ2-7	ASSLVAGQGVYEQY
TRBV5-5	many	TRBJ1-4	ASSDVGWEGLNEKLF
TRBV7-9	many	TRBJ2-7	ASSLATYEQY
TRBV29-1	many	TRBJ2-5	SVGTTGGKTQY
TRBV10-3	many	TRBJ1-4	ATLGGTNEKLF
TRBV20-1	many	TRBJ2-1	SSDSRYNEQF
TRBV3-1	.	TRBJ2-5	ASSHATETQY
TRBV27	many	TRBJ2-7	ASSLKSSYEQY
TRBV7-9	many	TRBJ2-7	ASSPRTGPYEQY
TRBV5-1	many	TRBJ2-1	ASSLGLAGGLNEQF
TRBV5-1	many	TRBJ1-3	ASSLTGVSGNTIY
TRBV29-1	many	TRBJ2-7	SGGATHYEQY
TRBV10-2	many	TRBJ2-2	ASSRSNTGELF
TRBV20-1	many	TRBJ1-1	SAVSPRPSNMNTEAF
TRBV29-1	many	TRBJ2-7	SVGSGPAYEQY
TRBV5-1	.	TRBJ1-1	ATTPSMNTEAF
TRBV5-1	many	TRBJ2-3	ASTIGLASDTQY
TRBV20-1	many	TRBJ1-1	SARDGGDTEAF
TRBV29-1	many	TRBJ2-3	SVAENTPEDTQY
TRBV5-1	many	TRBJ2-5	ASSLGPAETQY
TRBV4-1	many	TRBJ2-4	ASSQGSGMVKNIQY
TRBV28	many	TRBJ2-5	ASLSVDAQFQETQY
TRBV12-3/TRBV12-4	many	TRBJ1-3	ASSLDRAANTIY
TRBV10-3	many	TRBJ1-2	AISERRGNDGYT
TRBV20-1	many	TRBJ2-7	SALTGSSYEQY
TRBV3-1	few	TRBJ1-2	ASSQEYTGLDGYT
TRBV7-2	many	TRBJ2-5	ASSLGLLAGESETQY
TRBV18	.	TRBJ1-1	ASSPQDPNTEAF
TRBV6-1	many	TRBJ2-7	ASSEGLPYEQY
TRBV20-1	few	TRBJ2-1	SARGDSYYNEQF
TRBV7-3	few	TRBJ1-3	ASSLWGPGNTIY
TRBV14	many	TRBJ2-7	ASSQGVLMSGTDRPYEQY
TRBV20-1	many	TRBJ2-3	SARVGTYDTDTQY
TRBV28	many	TRBJ1-1	ASSSQGVFTEAF
TRBV5-1	many	TRBJ2-3	ASSLGDGVRDTQY
TRBV10-3	many	TRBJ1-1	AISGGSEAF
TRBV29-1	.	TRBJ1-4	SVKWTGEKLF